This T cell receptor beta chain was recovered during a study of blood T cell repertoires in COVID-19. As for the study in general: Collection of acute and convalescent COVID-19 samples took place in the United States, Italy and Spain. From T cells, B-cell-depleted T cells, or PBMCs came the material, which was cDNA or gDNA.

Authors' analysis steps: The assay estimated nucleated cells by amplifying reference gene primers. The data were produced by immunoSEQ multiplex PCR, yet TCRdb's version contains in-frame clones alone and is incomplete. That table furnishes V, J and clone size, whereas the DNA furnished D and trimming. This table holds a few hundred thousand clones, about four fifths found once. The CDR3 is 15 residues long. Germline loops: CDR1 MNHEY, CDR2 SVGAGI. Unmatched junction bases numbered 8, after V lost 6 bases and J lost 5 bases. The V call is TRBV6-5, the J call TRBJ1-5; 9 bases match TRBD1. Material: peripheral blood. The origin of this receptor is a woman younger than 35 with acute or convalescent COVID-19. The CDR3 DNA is TGTGCCAGCAGAGCCGGGACAGGGACCCATCAGCCCCAGCATTTT. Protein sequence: CASRAGTGTHQPQHF.